This T cell receptor beta chain was recorded in a study of T cell responses to AZD1222 COVID-19 vaccine. After removal of 2 bases from V and 6 bases from J, the junction contained 6 bases not matched to a gene. CDR1 is MNHEY, CDR2 SVGAGI, per germline. The CDR3 totals 15 residues. TCRdb's copy holds only in-frame clones and misses some; the assay was immunoSEQ multiplex PCR. The sample lists about 150,000 clones; more than 85% were seen once. This chain joins TRBV6-5 and TRBJ2-1; 8 bases are a match to TRBD1. This TCR came from an adult in good health. The specimen comprised peripheral blood, sampled on day 0 of AZD1222 vaccination. CDR3 loop: CASSYGQGLGNEQFF. CDR3 in DNA: TGTGCCAGCAGTTACGGACAGGGTCTCGGCAATGAGCAGTTCTTC.